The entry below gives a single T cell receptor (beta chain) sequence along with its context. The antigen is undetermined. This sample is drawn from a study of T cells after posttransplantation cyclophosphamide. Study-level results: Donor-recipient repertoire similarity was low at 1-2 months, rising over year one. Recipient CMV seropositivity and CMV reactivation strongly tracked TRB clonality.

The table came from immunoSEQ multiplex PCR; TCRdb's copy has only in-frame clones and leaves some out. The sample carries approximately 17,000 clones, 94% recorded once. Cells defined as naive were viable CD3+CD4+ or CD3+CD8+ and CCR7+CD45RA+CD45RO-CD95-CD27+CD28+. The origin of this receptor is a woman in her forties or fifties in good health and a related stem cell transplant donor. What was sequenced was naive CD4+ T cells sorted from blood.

The CDR3 spells CASRSLAGAYEQYF. CDR3 DNA sequence: TGTGCCAGCAGATCTCTAGCGGGAGCCTACGAGCAGTACTTC. The V call is TRBV7-9, the J call TRBJ2-7; 10 nucleotides line up with TRBD2. There are 14 residues in the CDR3. Germline assignment: CDR1 SEHNR and CDR2 FQNEAQ (reference sequence). V shed 6 bases, J shed 2 bases, and the junction held 4 bases outside the gene matches.